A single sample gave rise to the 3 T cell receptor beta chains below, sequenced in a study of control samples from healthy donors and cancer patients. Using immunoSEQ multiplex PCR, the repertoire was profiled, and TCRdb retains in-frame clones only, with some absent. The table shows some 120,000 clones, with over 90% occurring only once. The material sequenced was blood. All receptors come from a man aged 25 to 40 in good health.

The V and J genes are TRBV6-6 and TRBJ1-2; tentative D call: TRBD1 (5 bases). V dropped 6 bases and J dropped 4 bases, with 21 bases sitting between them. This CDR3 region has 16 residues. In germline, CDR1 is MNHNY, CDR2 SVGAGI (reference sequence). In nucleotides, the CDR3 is TGTGCCAGCAGGGATTGGGGCGAAGCGATTCCCTATGGCTACACCTTC. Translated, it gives CASRDWGEAIPYGYTF.

This CDR3 reads CASSLALAEYGYTF. The CDR3 region has the DNA TGCGCCAGCAGCTTGGCCTTGGCAGAGTATGGCTACACCTTC. The chain recombines TRBV5-1 with TRBJ1-2; D is unresolved. This CDR3 spans 14 amino acids. V dropped 0 bases and J dropped 5 bases, with 11 bases sitting between them. Germline CDR1 SGHRS, CDR2 YFSETQ.

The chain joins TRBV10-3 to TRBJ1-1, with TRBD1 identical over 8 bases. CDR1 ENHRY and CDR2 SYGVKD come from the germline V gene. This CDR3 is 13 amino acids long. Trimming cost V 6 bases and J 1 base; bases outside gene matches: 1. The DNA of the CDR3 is TGTGCCATCAGGGGGACAGGGAACACTGAAGCTTTCTTT. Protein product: CAIRGTGNTEAFF.